The 23 T cell receptor beta chains below all came from one sample that was sequenced in a study of graft-versus-host responses after intestinal transplantation. No antigen has been assigned to these receptors. Sequenced by immunoSEQ multiplex PCR; TCRdb stores in-frame clones only, minus some. The repertoire holds approximately 90,000 clones, with about 91% as singletons. This sample comprised unstimulated CD8+ T cells sorted from spleen or lymph node cells, obtained before transplant. The source is a human donor who was the organ donor for an intestinal transplant.

V usage is TRBV21-1 and J usage is TRBJ1-5; the table gives TRBD1 as D, unverified against the DNA. TRBV21-1 is marked as a pseudogene. CDR3 size: 13 residues. This chain's CDR3 is CASSNEQGYIQHF. The DNA of the CDR3 is TGTGCCAGCAGCAATGAACAGGGGTACATCCAGCATTTT.

This sequence joins TRBV4-1 and TRBJ2-1, with unresolved D. V lost 5 bases and J 1 base, leaving 9 bases between the germline ends. Germline CDR1 and CDR2: MGHRA and YSYEKL. This CDR3 region has 14 residues. The CDR3 loop is CASSGPPSYNEQFF. The CDR3 coding sequence is TGCGCCAGCAGCGGCCCACCTTCCTACAATGAGCAGTTCTTC.

This clone was recorded once. The chain links TRBV15 to TRBJ2-3, with 14 positions matching TRBD2. The CDR3 is made up of 16 amino acids. V shed 2 bases, J shed 6 bases, and the junction held 4 bases outside the gene matches. CDR1 and CDR2 (germline): LNHNV, YYDKDF (reference sequence). The CDR3 region has the DNA TGTGCCACCAGCAGATCCGGACTAGCGGGGGGCGATACGCAGTATTTT. Amino acids: CATSRSGLAGGDTQYF.

This clone appeared once. This chain connects TRBV5-8 to TRBJ1-1; 8 nucleotides align to TRBD1. CDR3 size: 14 residues. The trim removed 3 bases at V and 0 bases at J, leaving 1 base unmatched. Germline loops: CDR1 SGHTS, CDR2 YDEGEE. CDR3 sequence: CASSWTGLNTEAFF. CDR3 in DNA: TGTGCCAGCAGCTGGACAGGGTTGAACACTGAAGCTTTCTTT.

The genes are TRBV2 and TRBJ2-7; 9 bases are a match to TRBD1. CDR3 length: 17 amino acids. Germline CDR1 reads SNHLY; CDR2 reads FYNNEI. V gave up 2 bases and J gave up 5 bases; unmatched junction bases: 13. CDR3 nucleotides: TGTGCCAGCAGTGAATCTTTGAGGACAGGGGATCCTGACGAGCAGTACTTC. It is translated as CASSESLRTGDPDEQYF.

The V gene is TRBV6-5, the J gene TRBJ2-1, with unresolved D. Germline assignment: CDR1 MNHEY and CDR2 SVGAGI. There are 15 residues in the CDR3. With 6 bases removed from V and 0 bases from J, the gap between germline ends came to 12 bases. CDR3 DNA sequence: TGTGCCAGCAGCTGGGAAGGCTCCTCCTACAATGAGCAGTTCTTC. Amino acids: CASSWEGSSYNEQFF.

The chain has TRBV11-2 and TRBJ2-7; TRBD1 matches at 7 bases. The CDR3 totals 14 residues. J gave up 3 bases and V 5 bases, and 7 bases lay outside the gene matches. From germline, CDR1 is SGHAT and CDR2 FQNNGV. CDR3 bases: TGTGCCAGCAGCGCTCCGGGACAGATCTACGAGCAGTACTTC. Encoded protein: CASSAPGQIYEQYF.

The V and J genes are TRBV7-9 and TRBJ1-1; the D is unclear. Germline CDR1 and CDR2: SEHNR and FQNEAQ (reference sequence). Trimming removed 5 bases at V and 0 bases at J, with 7 bases between. This CDR3 is 13 amino acids long. In DNA form, the CDR3 reads TGTGCCAGCAGCCCCGCACTGAACACTGAAGCTTTCTTT. It specifies CASSPALNTEAFF.

The chain joins TRBV6-5 to TRBJ2-7; possibly TRBD2 for D (7 bases). Germline V gene lookup returns CDR1 MNHEY and CDR2 SVGAGI. This CDR3 has 14 amino acids. V was cut by 2 bases and J by 0 bases, with 8 bases left in between. The CDR3 region is CASSYGGASYEQYF. The CDR3 nucleotides read TGTGCCAGCAGTTACGGGGGGGCCTCCTACGAGCAGTACTTC.

J is TRBJ1-1 and V is TRBV6-5; 8 bases match TRBD1. Germline values: CDR1 MNHEY, CDR2 SVGAGI. Trimming cost V 6 bases and J 6 bases; bases outside gene matches: 6. This CDR3 contains 13 residues. For the CDR3, the DNA is TGTGCCAGCAGGGACAGGGAAGTCGCTGAAGCTTTCTTT. This encodes CASRDREVAEAFF.

This clone was recorded only once. The chain links TRBV6-5 to TRBJ2-1, with TRBD2 matching 10 bases. This CDR3 has 16 residues. Trimming at V came to 2 bases and at J to 5 bases, leaving 6 bases not matched to a gene. Germline V CDR1 and CDR2: MNHEY, SVGAGI. This CDR3 is CASSYPTSGENNEQFF. The CDR3 nucleotides read TGTGCCAGCAGTTACCCTACTAGCGGGGAAAACAATGAGCAGTTCTTC.

The chain couples TRBV6-5 to TRBJ2-7; D possibly corresponds to TRBD1 (5 bases). The germline V and J ends were trimmed by 4 bases and 3 bases, with 10 bases remaining between them. The V gene's germline CDR1 is MNHEY and CDR2 SVGAGI. This CDR3 is built from 13 residues. The CDR3, as DNA: TGTGCCAGCAGTTTGGGGCCAATCTACGAGCAGTACTTC. Its protein is CASSLGPIYEQYF.

This clone was seen more than once but under ten times. The V call is TRBV5-6, the J call TRBJ1-2; no reliable D call. V shed 3 bases and J shed 8 bases, with 8 bases lying between them. Germline CDR1 and CDR2: SGHDT and YYEEEE. The CDR3 runs 11 residues. The CDR3 loop is CASSSQAGYTF. In DNA, the CDR3 is TGTGCCAGCAGCTCCCAGGCGGGCTACACCTTC.

V usage is TRBV29-1 and J usage is TRBJ2-1; 10 bases are a match to TRBD2. CDR1 is SQVTM and CDR2 is ANQGSEA in the germline V gene. Trimming at V came to 7 bases and at J to 8 bases, leaving 14 bases not matched to a gene. The CDR3 is 15 amino acids. DNA of the CDR3: TGCAGCGCAACCGGGGCTAGCGGGAGTTTTTATGAGCAGTTCTTC. Its translation: CSATGASGSFYEQFF.

The chain carries TRBV29-1 and TRBJ1-1; no reliable D call. Germline V lookup: CDR1 SQVTM, CDR2 ANQGSEA. Trimming took 6 bases from V and 0 from J, leaving 8 bases between them. This CDR3 contains 12 residues. CDR3 nucleotide sequence: TGCAGCGTCGTCGCGCTGAACACTGAAGCTTTCTTT. Protein sequence: CSVVALNTEAFF. The full variable domain, in which reference TRBV29-1 and TRBJ1-1 provide the parts outside the CDR3, is SAVISQKPSRDICQRGTSLTIQCQVDSQVTMMFWYRQQPGQSLTLIATANQGSEATYESGFVIDKFPISRPNLTFSTLTVSNMSPEDSSIYLCSVVALNTEAFFGQGTRLTVV.

V and J are TRBV5-1 and TRBJ2-7; 9 bases map to TRBD2. The CDR3 spans 19 residues. CDR1 is SGHRS, CDR2 YFSETQ, per germline. V gave up 4 bases and J gave up 1 base; unmatched junction bases: 18. CDR3 in amino acids: CASSLNTGYLAGISYEQYF. For the CDR3, the DNA is TGCGCCAGCAGCCTCAACACGGGGTATCTAGCGGGAATATCCTACGAGCAGTACTTC.

V is TRBV19 and J is TRBJ2-7; D is possibly TRBD1 (6 bases). V was trimmed by 5 bases and J by 3 bases, leaving 8 bases between them. Germline lookup yields CDR1 LNHDA and CDR2 SQIVND (reference sequence). There are 12 residues in the CDR3. The CDR3 loop reads CASSLQGYEQYF. The CDR3 DNA reads TGTGCCAGTAGTTTACAGGGCTACGAGCAGTACTTC.

J is TRBJ2-5 and V is TRBV7-9; weak D call: TRBD1 (5 bases). With 1 base removed from V and 5 bases from J, the gap between germline ends came to 14 bases. This CDR3 comprises 15 residues. In germline, CDR1 is SEHNR, CDR2 FQNEAQ (reference sequence). CDR3 loop: CASSLVRSGPETQYF. The CDR3 region has the DNA TGTGCCAGCAGCTTAGTGCGGTCAGGGCCCGAGACCCAGTACTTC.

The table lists this clone with a count of one. V and J are TRBV27 and TRBJ2-1; D is uncertain. From germline, CDR1 is MNHEY and CDR2 SMNVEV (reference sequence). Trimming took 5 bases from V and 1 from J, leaving 6 bases between them. CDR3 length: 13 amino acids. The CDR3 region has the DNA TGTGCCAGCAGTGAAGGGTCCTACAATGAGCAGTTCTTC. Translating gives CASSEGSYNEQFF.

There are a few counts of this clone. The CDR3 reads CASSIGPEAFF. CDR3 in DNA: TGTGCCAGTAGTATAGGACCTGAAGCTTTCTTT. V usage is TRBV19 and J usage is TRBJ1-1; D gene uncertain. Germline CDR1 reads LNHDA; CDR2 reads SQIVND (reference sequence). Deletions cut 1 base from V and 6 bases from J, with 3 bases between. This CDR3 has 11 amino acids.

This chain connects TRBV6-4 to TRBJ1-1, with D uncertain. Trimming removed 6 bases at V and 0 bases at J, with 8 bases between. The CDR3 runs to 13 residues. Looked up from germline, CDR1 is MRHNA and CDR2 is SNTAGT. In nucleotides, the CDR3 is TGTGCCAGCAGAGATGATATGAACACTGAAGCTTTCTTT. It is translated as CASRDDMNTEAFF.

The V and J genes are TRBV6-5 and TRBJ2-7; D gene ambiguous. V was trimmed by 5 bases and J by 6 bases, leaving 17 bases between them. CDR3 size: 14 residues. Per germline, CDR1 MNHEY and CDR2 SVGAGI. CDR3 bases: TGTGCCAGCAGTGGGGTGAGTGGGATAAGCGAGCAGTACTTC. It codes for CASSGVSGISEQYF.

Only one count was recorded for this clone. The chain carries TRBV4-1 and TRBJ2-2; unclear D gene. This CDR3 region has 16 residues. Germline CDR1 and CDR2: MGHRA and YSYEKL. Trimming took off 0 bases at V and 4 bases at J, with 12 bases between the two ends. The CDR3 region has the DNA TGCGCCAGCAGCCAAGACTACCACTCCCTCACCGGGGAGCTGTTTTTT. This translates into CASSQDYHSLTGELFF.